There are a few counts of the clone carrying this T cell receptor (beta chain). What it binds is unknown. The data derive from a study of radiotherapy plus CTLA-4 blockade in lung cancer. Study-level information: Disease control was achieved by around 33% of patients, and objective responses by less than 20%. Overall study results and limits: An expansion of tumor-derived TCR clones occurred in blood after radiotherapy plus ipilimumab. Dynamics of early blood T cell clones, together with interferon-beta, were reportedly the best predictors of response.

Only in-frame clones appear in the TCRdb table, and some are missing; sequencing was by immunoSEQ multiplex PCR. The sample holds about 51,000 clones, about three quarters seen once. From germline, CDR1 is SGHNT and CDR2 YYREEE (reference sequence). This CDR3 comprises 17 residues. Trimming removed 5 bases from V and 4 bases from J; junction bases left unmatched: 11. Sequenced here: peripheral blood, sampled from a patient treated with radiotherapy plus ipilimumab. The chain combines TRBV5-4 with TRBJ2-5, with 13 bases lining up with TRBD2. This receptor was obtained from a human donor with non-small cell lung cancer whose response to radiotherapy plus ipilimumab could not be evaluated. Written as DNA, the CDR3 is TGTGCCAGCAGGACACTAGCGGGGGGGCCAGGTTTAGAGACCCAGTACTTC. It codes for CASRTLAGGPGLETQYF.